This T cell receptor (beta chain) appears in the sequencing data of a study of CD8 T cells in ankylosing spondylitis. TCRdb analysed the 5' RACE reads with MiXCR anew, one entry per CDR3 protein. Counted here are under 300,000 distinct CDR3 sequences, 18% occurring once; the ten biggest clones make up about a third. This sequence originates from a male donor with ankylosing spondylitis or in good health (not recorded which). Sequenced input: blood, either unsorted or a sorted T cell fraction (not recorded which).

DNA for the CDR3: TGCGCCAGCAGCCAAGAGGCTAGCAACGCCTACGAGCAGTACTTC. Its protein is CASSQEASNAYEQYF. The rearrangement joins TRBV4-1 to TRBJ2-7, with D possibly matching TRBD2 (5 bases). The CDR3 is 15 amino acids. Deletions cut 0 bases from V and 2 bases from J, with 11 bases between. Germline V CDR1 and CDR2: MGHRA, YSYEKL.